The 9 T cell receptor beta chains below were found in one sample sequenced in a study of T-cell memory formation after mild COVID-19. TCRdb analysed the 5' RACE reads with MiXCR anew, one entry per CDR3 protein. The data contain roughly 160,000 distinct CDR3 sequences, around 10% of them singletons. The sample comprised PBMCs or a T cell subset sorted from them (not recorded which). The receptors originated from a man younger than 35 who had mild COVID-19 (a few samples of this study predate the infection). Cell type and time point are not known.

This clonotype was seen more than once but under ten times. The chain has TRBV6-1 and TRBJ2-3; 7 nucleotides align to TRBD2. CDR1 and CDR2 from the germline V gene are MNHNS and SASEGT. This CDR3 has 12 residues. The trim removed 11 bases at V and 5 bases at J, leaving 7 bases unmatched. CDR3: CAARLAGDTQYF. In DNA form, the CDR3 reads TGTGCCGCCCGACTAGCCGGAGATACGCAGTATTTT.

This clonotype was recorded many times. The V and J genes are TRBV5-1 and TRBJ2-1, with D unclear. V was cut by 5 bases and J by 10 bases, with 16 bases left in between. The germline CDR1 and CDR2 sequences are SGHRS and YFSETQ. The CDR3 extends over 13 amino acids. CDR3: CASSSMGAWEQFF. CDR3 nucleotides: TGCGCCAGCAGTTCGATGGGCGCGTGGGAGCAGTTCTTC.

The CDR3 DNA reads as TGTGCCAGCAGCCCCCGGCGGGGGGCGGGGAATGAGCAGTTCTTC. It codes for CASSPRRGAGNEQFF. The chain recombines TRBV7-2 with TRBJ2-1; TRBD2 matches at 8 bases. CDR1 and CDR2 (germline): SGHTA, FQGNSA. V shed 5 bases and J 7 bases; nucleotides not matched to a gene: 10. The CDR3 is 15 amino acids.

This clonotype was detected many times. The V gene is TRBV7-8, the J gene TRBJ2-7; 7 bases line up with TRBD1. With 5 bases clipped from V and 1 base from J, the junction kept 11 bases outside the gene matches. The CDR3 spans 16 residues. Germline assignment: CDR1 SGHVS and CDR2 FQNEAQ. The CDR3 is CASSRSGTVESYEQYV. The CDR3 nucleotides are TGTGCCAGCAGCAGATCCGGGACAGTGGAGTCCTACGAGCAGTACGTC.

There are a few counts of this clonotype. This sequence joins TRBV29-1 and TRBJ2-3; 9 bases map to TRBD2. Germline V lookup: CDR1 SQVTM, CDR2 ANQGSEA. There are 15 residues in the CDR3. V lost 1 base, J lost 2 bases, and 4 bases stayed unmatched. The CDR3 sequence: CSVEGAGGFTDTQYF. CDR3 bases: TGCAGCGTTGAAGGGGCGGGGGGGTTCACAGATACGCAGTATTTT.

This clonotype has more than one count but fewer than ten. J is TRBJ2-5 and V is TRBV11-3; maybe TRBD1 (5 bases). CDR3 length: 15 amino acids. Per germline, CDR1 SGHNT and CDR2 YENEEA. Trimming cost V 0 bases and J 5 bases, with 13 bases left between them. The CDR3 coding sequence is TGTGCCAGCAGCTTAGACGCAGGGCAGCAGGAGACCCAGTACTTC. It specifies CASSLDAGQQETQYF.

The J gene is TRBJ2-2, the V gene TRBV27; 7 nucleotides match TRBD1. The CDR3 contains 16 residues. Germline V lookup: CDR1 MNHEY, CDR2 SMNVEV (reference sequence). Unmatched junction bases numbered 5, after V lost 0 bases and J lost 4 bases. In DNA form, the CDR3 reads TGTGCCAGCAGTTTATCGCGGGCAGGGGGCACCGGGGAGCTGTTTTTT. It yields the protein CASSLSRAGGTGELFF.

The V call is TRBV18, the J call TRBJ1-2; D possibly corresponds to TRBD1 (6 bases). Deletions cut 6 bases from V and 4 bases from J, with 12 bases between. Looked up from germline, CDR1 is KGHSH and CDR2 is LQKENI. CDR3 length: 13 amino acids. CDR3 in amino acids: CASSGGRGYGYTF. The CDR3 DNA reads as TGTGCCAGCTCCGGGGGGCGCGGCTATGGCTACACCTTC.

This clonotype was recorded a few times. This chain uses TRBV5-1 with TRBJ1-1; 9 nucleotides agree with TRBD1. The germline V gene has CDR1 SGHRS and CDR2 YFSETQ. This CDR3 has 18 residues. The J segment lost 3 bases and the V segment lost 4 bases, leaving 16 bases of the junction unmatched. CDR3 loop: CASSQGTGIVKSYTEAFF. CDR3 nucleotides: TGCGCCAGCAGCCAAGGGACAGGGATCGTAAAGTCGTACACTGAAGCTTTCTTT.